One sample yielded the 32 T cell receptor beta chains listed below, sequenced in a study of tumor-infiltrating lymphocytes in localized non-small cell lung cancer. Libraries were prepared by immunoSEQ multiplex PCR; TCRdb keeps only in-frame clonotypes and omits some of them. Among around 10,000 clones listed, 55% to 75% were seen once. Sequenced sample: lung tumor tissue. The receptor set was obtained from a human donor with non-small cell lung cancer.

In the case of this clone: Different DNA sequences within this sample yield the same CDR3. The chain carries TRBV6-5 and TRBJ2-3, with 7 bases fitting TRBD1. Germline V gene data show CDR1 as MNHEY and CDR2 as SVGAGI. The V gene end was trimmed by 6 bases and the J gene end by 0 bases; junction bases not matched to a gene: 6. This CDR3 spans 15 amino acids. The CDR3 here is CASSLQGQSTDTQYF. The CDR3 DNA reads TGTGCCAGCAGCCTACAGGGGCAAAGCACAGATACGCAGTATTTT.

The V gene is TRBV10-1, the J gene TRBJ2-3; TRBD2 agrees at 11 bases. This CDR3 contains 16 residues. The germline CDR1 and CDR2 sequences are WNHNN and SYGVQD (reference sequence). After removal of 1 base from V and 9 bases from J, the junction contained 9 bases not matched to a gene. The CDR3 here is CASSELGLAGAETQYF. As DNA, the CDR3 is TGCGCCAGCAGTGAGTTAGGACTAGCGGGCGCGGAAACGCAGTATTTT.

The chain links TRBV7-9 to TRBJ1-5; D perhaps matches TRBD1 (5 bases). Germline CDR1 is SEHNR and CDR2 is FQNEAQ (reference sequence). The CDR3 consists of 13 residues. V was shortened by 2 bases and J by 8 bases, with 10 bases between the two germline ends. CDR3 nucleotide sequence: TGTGCCAGCAGCTTACCAGGGCGGGAGCCCCAGCATTTT. Translating it yields CASSLPGREPQHF.

This chain connects TRBV19 to TRBJ1-1, with no clear D. The CDR3 sequence is 12 residues long. Per the germline V gene, CDR1 is LNHDA and CDR2 is SQIVND (reference sequence). Trimming shortened V by 3 bases and J by 7 bases, and 9 bases separated the two germline ends. The CDR3 DNA follows: TGTGCCAGTAGTATTGGTGGGATTGAAGCTTTCTTT. Amino acid sequence: CASSIGGIEAFF.

The chain is built from TRBV18 and TRBJ2-1, with D possibly being TRBD1 (5 bases). The CDR3 covers 14 residues. V lost 1 base and J 6 bases, leaving 10 bases between the germline ends. Germline values: CDR1 KGHSH, CDR2 LQKENI. CDR3 amino acids: CASSPLPRANEQFF. The CDR3 DNA sequence: TGTGCCAGCTCACCACTCCCCAGGGCCAATGAGCAGTTCTTC.

The chain links TRBV5-1 to TRBJ2-2; D uncertain. This CDR3 has 14 residues. The V gene lost 3 bases and the J gene lost 6 bases, with 12 bases spanning the gap. Germline V lookup: CDR1 SGHRS, CDR2 YFSETQ. CDR3 nucleotides: TGCGCCAGCAGCTGGGCCGATGATGCCGGGGAGCTGTTTTTT. Translating it yields CASSWADDAGELFF.

The gene calls are TRBV30 and TRBJ1-1; D possibly corresponds to TRBD1 (6 bases). V gave up 4 bases and J gave up 4 bases, with 10 bases separating them. There are 12 residues in the CDR3. Germline-derived CDR1 and CDR2 are GTSNPN and SVGIG (reference sequence). CDR3 DNA sequence: TGTGCCTGGAATTCGGGGGCCACTGAAGCTTTCTTT. It yields the protein CAWNSGATEAFF.

The chain links TRBV6-5 to TRBJ2-2, with 9 bases lining up with TRBD2. Germline V gene data show CDR1 as MNHEY and CDR2 as SVGAGI. The CDR3 is 15 residues long. After removal of 5 bases from V and 6 bases from J, the junction contained 7 bases not matched to a gene. CDR3 sequence: CASSRGGGASGELFF. CDR3 nucleotides: TGTGCCAGCAGTCGCGGCGGGGGGGCCTCCGGGGAGCTGTTTTTT.

This chain's CDR3 is CASSQTQPTEAFF. The DNA of the CDR3 is TGCGCCAGCAGCCAAACCCAGCCGACTGAAGCTTTCTTT. The rearrangement links TRBV5-1 to TRBJ1-1; D is unresolved. The CDR3 length is 13 residues. The V gene's germline CDR1 is SGHRS and CDR2 YFSETQ. V dropped 4 bases and J dropped 5 bases, with 12 bases sitting between them. Full variable domain (remainder filled in from reference TRBV5-1 and TRBJ1-1): KAGVTQTPRYLIKTRGQQVTLSCSPISGHRSVSWYQQTPGQGLQFLFEYFSETQRNKGNFPGRFSGRQFSNSRSEMNVSTLELGDSALYLCASSQTQPTEAFFGQGTRLTVV.

This clone was picked up a small number of times. V gene TRBV18 combines with J gene TRBJ2-5, with D maybe TRBD2 (6 bases). CDR1 and CDR2 (germline): KGHSH, LQKENI. The germline V and J ends were trimmed by 6 bases and 4 bases, with 12 bases remaining between them. The CDR3 runs to 13 residues. DNA of the CDR3: TGTGCCAGCTCGAGTGGGACTGGAGAGACCCAGTACTTC. This gives the protein CASSSGTGETQYF.

This clone was seen a handful of times. J is TRBJ2-7 and V is TRBV28; 9 nucleotides agree with TRBD2. In germline, CDR1 is MDHEN, CDR2 SYDVKM. The CDR3 has 16 residues. J was trimmed by 5 bases and V by 5 bases; bases with no gene match: 13. The CDR3 sequence is CASSAPLAGVSHEQYF. CDR3 sequence (DNA): TGTGCCAGCAGTGCCCCATTAGCGGGAGTATCCCACGAGCAGTACTTC.

CDR3 loop: CASKSTVAYEQYF. The CDR3 nucleotides are TGTGCCAGCAAATCGACAGTAGCCTACGAGCAGTACTTC. The chain employs TRBV27 and TRBJ2-7; maybe TRBD1 (5 bases). The CDR3 contains 13 residues. Germline CDR1 is MNHEY and CDR2 is SMNVEV (reference sequence). The V gene lost 7 bases and the J gene lost 2 bases, with 12 bases spanning the gap.

This clone was recorded a few times. The rearrangement joins TRBV6-1 to TRBJ2-7, with D perhaps matching TRBD1 (5 bases). The germline V and J ends were trimmed by 6 bases and 1 base, with 13 bases remaining between them. The CDR3 is 14 residues long. Germline lookup yields CDR1 MNHNS and CDR2 SASEGT. CDR3 DNA sequence: TGTGCCAGCAGGAAGGATCCAGGGTCCTACGAGCAGTACTTC. The encoded protein is CASRKDPGSYEQYF.

V is TRBV5-6 and J is TRBJ1-4; TRBD1 is a possible D gene (5 bases). This CDR3 is built from 13 residues. Germline V CDR1 and CDR2: SGHDT, YYEEEE. The V end lost 4 bases, the J end lost 8 bases, and 12 bases lay between the germline ends. CDR3 amino acids: CASSRGEREKLFF. The CDR3 bases are TGTGCCAGCAGCAGAGGGGAACGAGAAAAACTGTTTTTT.

The chain is built from TRBV4-2 and TRBJ1-1, with 9 bases aligning to TRBD1. The CDR3 has 16 residues. Germline CDR1 is LGHNA and CDR2 is YNFKEQ. The ends lost 0 bases at V and 5 bases at J; junction bases unmatched: 7. CDR3 nucleotide sequence: TGTGCCAGCAGCCAAGAATCCCACAGGGGGCGGACTGAAGCTTTCTTT. Protein sequence: CASSQESHRGRTEAFF.

By frequency in the sample, this clone is medium-sized. CDR3 sequence: CASSLRGYEQYF. CDR3 coding DNA: TGCGCCAGCAGCTTGCGGGGGTACGAGCAGTACTTC. This chain uses TRBV5-1 with TRBJ2-7, with D tentatively TRBD2 (6 bases). The CDR3 runs to 12 residues. Trimming pared 1 base from V and 4 bases from J, leaving 6 bases between. The germline V gene encodes CDR1 SGHRS and CDR2 YFSETQ. Full variable domain (outside the CDR3, taken from reference TRBV5-1 and TRBJ2-7): KAGVTQTPRYLIKTRGQQVTLSCSPISGHRSVSWYQQTPGQGLQFLFEYFSETQRNKGNFPGRFSGRQFSNSRSEMNVSTLELGDSALYLCASSLRGYEQYFGPGTRLTVT.

The chain has TRBV6-4 and TRBJ1-1; 7 positions match TRBD1. The CDR3 is 15 residues long. V lost 4 bases to trimming and J lost 3 bases; unmatched junction nucleotides: 8. Germline V gene sequence: CDR1 MRHNA, CDR2 SNTAGT. CDR3 sequence (DNA): TGTGCCAGCAGTGCCCCGACAGGGTGGGACACTGAAGCTTTCTTT. Its translation is CASSAPTGWDTEAFF.

The J gene is TRBJ1-6, the V gene TRBV6-5; D remains ambiguous. This CDR3 is 15 amino acids long. V shed 0 bases and J shed 8 bases, with 11 bases lying between them. Germline CDR1 reads MNHEY; CDR2 reads SVGAGI. This CDR3 reads CASSYSERGDSPLHF. In DNA, the CDR3 is TGTGCCAGCAGTTACTCCGAACGGGGTGATTCACCCCTCCACTTT.

This clone was recorded a few times. The chain combines TRBV29-1 with TRBJ1-3; no firm D call. Germline-derived CDR1 and CDR2 are SQVTM and ANQGSEA. The V gene lost 4 bases and the J gene lost 1 base, with 8 bases spanning the gap. The length of the CDR3 is 13 residues. The CDR3 bases are TGCAGCGTTGGCGGAGCATCTGGAAACACCATATATTTT. Encoded protein: CSVGGASGNTIYF. Combining the CDR3 with reference TRBV29-1 and TRBJ1-3 gives the whole variable domain SAVISQKPSRDICQRGTSLTIQCQVDSQVTMMFWYRQQPGQSLTLIATANQGSEATYESGFVIDKFPISRPNLTFSTLTVSNMSPEDSSIYLCSVGGASGNTIYFGEGSWLTVV.

The chain has TRBV28 and TRBJ2-2; D ambiguous. V lost 0 bases, J lost 4 bases, and 18 bases lay in between. The CDR3 runs 18 residues. Germline V gene lookup returns CDR1 MDHEN and CDR2 SYDVKM. The CDR3 sequence: CASSLWPMGGVSTGELFF. DNA for the CDR3: TGTGCCAGCAGTTTATGGCCAATGGGTGGGGTTTCCACCGGGGAGCTGTTTTTT. Full variable domain (remainder filled in from reference TRBV28 and TRBJ2-2): DVKVTQSSRYLVKRTGEKVFLECVQDMDHENMFWYRQDPGLGLRLIYFSYDVKMKEKGDIPEGYSVSREKKERFSLILESASTNQTSMYLCASSLWPMGGVSTGELFFGEGSRLTVL.

The rearrangement joins TRBV5-1 to TRBJ2-1; TRBD2 matches at 14 bases. J gave up 6 bases and V 2 bases, and 10 bases lay outside the gene matches. CDR3 length: 18 amino acids. Germline V CDR1 and CDR2: SGHRS, YFSETQ. CDR3 in amino acids: CASSFFLGLAGALNEQFF. CDR3 nucleotide sequence: TGCGCCAGCAGCTTCTTTTTGGGACTAGCGGGAGCTCTCAATGAGCAGTTCTTC.

This clone was detected once. CDR3 amino acids: CASSARAGVVSYNEQFF. For the CDR3, the DNA is TGTGCCAGCAGTGCTCGAGCGGGGGTTGTCTCCTACAATGAGCAGTTCTTC. The chain carries TRBV27 and TRBJ2-1; 8 nucleotides match TRBD2. The CDR3 loop spans 17 amino acids. The germline CDR1 and CDR2 sequences are MNHEY and SMNVEV (reference sequence). V lost 5 bases, J lost 0 bases, and 9 bases stayed unmatched.

This clone showed up just a few times. The chain couples TRBV5-4 to TRBJ2-3; D remains unclear. CDR3 size: 15 residues. Germline V gives CDR1 SGHNT, CDR2 YYREEE (reference sequence). Between the trimmed V and J ends, which lost 1 base and 4 bases, there was a span of 13 bases. CDR3 amino acids: CASSLTAAVSDTQYF. CDR3 in DNA: TGTGCCAGCAGCTTGACGGCGGCGGTATCAGATACGCAGTATTTT.

The chain carries TRBV18 and TRBJ2-5; D not certain. This CDR3 is 12 amino acids long. Germline V gene sequence: CDR1 KGHSH, CDR2 LQKENI. The V and J ends lost 5 bases and 5 bases respectively, with 9 bases between them. Here the CDR3 reads CASSGEEETQYF. CDR3 DNA: TGTGCCAGCTCAGGAGAGGAGGAGACCCAGTACTTC.

The chain joins TRBV9 to TRBJ2-5, with TRBD2 matching over 12 bases. This CDR3 contains 19 residues. V was clipped by 2 bases and J by 1 base; unmatched bases: 12. The V gene's germline CDR1 is SGDLS and CDR2 YYNGEE. CDR3 nucleotides: TGTGCCAGCAGCGTCGGGGGGGGACTAGCGGGCAACTTCCAAGAGACCCAGTACTTC. It specifies CASSVGGGLAGNFQETQYF.

This chain connects TRBV7-3 to TRBJ2-4; perhaps TRBD2 as D (6 bases). Germline assignment: CDR1 SGHTA and CDR2 FQGTGA. The CDR3 is 13 amino acids. Trimming stripped 5 bases from V and 8 bases from J, with 13 bases between. The CDR3 DNA reads TGTGCCAGCAGCCCCGCGGGGAAGGACATTCAGTACTTC. Translation: CASSPAGKDIQYF.

In this sample, this clone is medium-sized (0.01 to 0.1%). The chain employs TRBV7-2 and TRBJ1-6; 10 nucleotides agree with TRBD1. The J segment lost 0 bases and the V segment lost 5 bases, leaving 4 bases of the junction unmatched. Germline CDR1 and CDR2: SGHTA and FQGNSA. CDR3 size: 17 residues. In nucleotides, the CDR3 is TGTGCCAGCAGCCTCGGACAGGGGGACTCCTATAATTCACCCCTCCACTTT. Translation: CASSLGQGDSYNSPLHF.

The chain uses TRBV29-1 and TRBJ2-7; D call uncertain. V was shortened by 5 bases and J by 3 bases, with 14 bases between the two germline ends. The CDR3 sequence is 13 residues long. The germline V gene has CDR1 SQVTM and CDR2 ANQGSEA. CDR3 region: CSVTQERLYEQYF. The CDR3 nucleotides read TGCAGCGTTACCCAGGAAAGGCTCTACGAGCAGTACTTC.

The chain employs TRBV7-3 and TRBJ2-3; D gene uncertain. Germline V lookup: CDR1 SGHTA, CDR2 FQGTGA. V lost 5 bases and J 4 bases, leaving 10 bases between the germline ends. The CDR3 has 13 amino acids. The CDR3 reads CASSHSQADTQYF. CDR3 coding DNA: TGTGCCAGCAGCCACAGCCAGGCAGATACGCAGTATTTT.

V and J are TRBV9 and TRBJ2-7; D uncertain. Germline CDR1 is SGDLS and CDR2 is YYNGEE. This CDR3 spans 15 amino acids. V was pared by 0 bases and J by 3 bases, with 13 bases between. The CDR3 DNA is TGTGCCAGCAGCGTAGTGGCAGACCCTCGCTACGAGCAGTACTTC. Translation: CASSVVADPRYEQYF.

J is TRBJ1-1 and V is TRBV7-6; 7 nucleotides agree with TRBD1. Germline-derived CDR1 and CDR2 are SGHVS and FNYEAQ. V was pared by 2 bases and J by 1 base, with 1 base of the junction left unmatched. The CDR3 is 14 amino acids. CDR3 protein: CASSLRTGNTEAFF. The CDR3 region has the DNA TGTGCCAGCAGCTTAAGGACAGGGAACACTGAAGCTTTCTTT.

The chain employs TRBV9 and TRBJ2-5; 8 bases fit TRBD2. The CDR3 contains 15 residues. Losses at the gene ends were 6 bases for V and 0 bases for J; bases not matched to a gene: 7. From germline, CDR1 is SGDLS and CDR2 YYNGEE. The CDR3 DNA is TGTGCCAGCACCCCAAGCGGGGGTTACCAAGAGACCCAGTACTTC. Protein sequence: CASTPSGGYQETQYF.